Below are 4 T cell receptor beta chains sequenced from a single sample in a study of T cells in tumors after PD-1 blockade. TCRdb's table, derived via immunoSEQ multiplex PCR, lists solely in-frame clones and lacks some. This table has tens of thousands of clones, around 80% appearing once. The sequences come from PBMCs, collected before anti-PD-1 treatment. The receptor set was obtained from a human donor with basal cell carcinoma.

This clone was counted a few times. The CDR3 spells CASSGASNTEAFF. The CDR3 DNA follows: TGTGCCAGCAGCGGGGCATCGAACACTGAAGCTTTCTTT. The chain is built from TRBV5-4 and TRBJ1-1; D possibly corresponds to TRBD1 (5 bases). In germline, CDR1 is SGHNT, CDR2 YYREEE (reference sequence). V lost 4 bases and J 1 base, leaving 8 bases between the germline ends. This CDR3 region has 13 residues.

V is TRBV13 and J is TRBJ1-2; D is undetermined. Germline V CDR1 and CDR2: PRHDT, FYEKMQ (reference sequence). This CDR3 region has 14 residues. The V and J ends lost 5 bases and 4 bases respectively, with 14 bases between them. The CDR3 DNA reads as TGTGCCAGCAGCCCAATCCGCCGGGTCTATGGCTACACCTTC. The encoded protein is CASSPIRRVYGYTF.

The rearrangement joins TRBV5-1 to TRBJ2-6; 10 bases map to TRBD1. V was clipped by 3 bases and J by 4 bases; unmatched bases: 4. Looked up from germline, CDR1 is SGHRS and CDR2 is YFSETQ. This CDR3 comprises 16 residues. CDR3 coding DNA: TGCGCCAGCAGCTACGGACAGGGGGGCGGGGCCAACGTCCTGACTTTC. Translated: CASSYGQGGGANVLTF.

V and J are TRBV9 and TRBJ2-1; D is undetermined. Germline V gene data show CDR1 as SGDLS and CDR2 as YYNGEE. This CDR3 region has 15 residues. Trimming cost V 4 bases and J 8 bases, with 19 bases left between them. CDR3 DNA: TGTGCCAGCAGCCCCGACTCCCTATATATAGATGAGCAGTTCTTC. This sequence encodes CASSPDSLYIDEQFF.